This T cell receptor beta chain was found in a study of vaccination and CD4 T cells after COVID-19. About the study: Researchers treated control cultures with a CEFX pool, an HIV-1 Nef pool, or no peptide.

Treatment given: 10-day PBMC culture with coronavirus spike peptide pools or control peptides (ViraFEST assay). This CDR3 is 11 amino acids long. Cultured CD4+ T cell DNA was sequenced using the Oncomine TCR Beta short-read assay. One entry per CDR3 protein results from TCRdb running MiXCR on the PCR reads. The profile covers under 20,000 distinct CDR3 sequences, with approximately 39% appearing a single time and roughly 5.3% taken by the ten largest. Notes on this clonotype: Its antigen is unknown.

The source of this sequence is a human donor who had recovered from COVID-19. The starting material was CD4+ T cells from blood, cultured in vitro, obtained before SARS-CoV-2 vaccination. The chain couples TRBV21-1 to TRBJ2-5. TRBV21-1 has pseudogene status. CDR3 region: CASSPHQTQYF. In nucleotides, the CDR3 is TGTGCCAGCAGCCCCCATCAAACCCAGTACTTC.